This T cell receptor beta chain was captured in a study of PD-1 blockade in mismatch repair-deficient tumors. Study findings and constraints: Tumor-resident clones, often absent from pretreatment blood, expanded after pembrolizumab and then contracted.

Note on this clone: Its antigen is unknown.

TCRdb's copy holds only in-frame clones and misses some; the assay was immunoSEQ multiplex PCR. The table shows 15,000 or so clones, with 84% occurring only once. PCR or immunohistochemistry showed mismatch repair deficiency in every enrolled patient. The TCR-sequenced patients were a few responders to pembrolizumab. The CDR3 is 13 residues long. CDR1 is SGHNT, CDR2 YENEEA, per germline. The V gene lost 5 bases and the J gene lost 7 bases, with 12 bases spanning the gap. Here the sequenced sample was PBMCs, taken approximately 14 weeks after starting pembrolizumab. The receptor was derived from an adult with mismatch repair-deficient cancer. The V gene is TRBV11-3, the J gene TRBJ2-1; unclear D gene. The CDR3 DNA is TGTGCCAGCAGCCCCCCAGACGGGAATGAGCAGTTCTTC. Protein: CASSPPDGNEQFF.